The 18 T cell receptor beta chains in this list originate from one sample, sequenced in a study of blood T cells in healthy people across ages. A J-beta primer mix and a sample-barcoded 5' primer were used in a second PCR of about 7 to 12 cycles. TCRdb processed the 5' RACE reads anew with MiXCR; each CDR3 protein has one entry. This sample has nearly 1 million distinct CDR3 sequences, with roughly 47% found just once. The specimen was blood. The receptor set was obtained from an older woman in good health.

This clonotype was observed a handful of times. CDR3 DNA sequence: TGCAGCGTTGAAGGACAGGGGTCGGAGACCCAGTACTTC. This codes for CSVEGQGSETQYF. The chain employs TRBV29-1 and TRBJ2-5; 8 nucleotides line up with TRBD1. Germline-derived CDR1 and CDR2 are SQVTM and ANQGSEA. The CDR3 consists of 13 residues. Losses at the gene ends were 1 base for V and 5 bases for J; bases not matched to a gene: 3.

The CDR3 sequence is CASSFTTGGGNQPQHF. CDR3 nucleotide sequence: TGTGCCAGCAGCTTCACAACAGGGGGAGGCAATCAGCCCCAGCATTTT. This chain connects TRBV7-2 to TRBJ1-5; 8 bases agree with TRBD1. This CDR3 is built from 16 residues. V shed 3 bases, J shed 2 bases, and the junction held 6 bases outside the gene matches. The germline V gene encodes CDR1 SGHTA and CDR2 FQGNSA.

This clonotype has more than one count but fewer than ten. This chain joins TRBV5-1 and TRBJ2-1, with D unresolved. The germline V and J ends were trimmed by 0 bases and 4 bases, with 14 bases remaining between them. Germline CDR1 is SGHRS and CDR2 is YFSETQ. There are 16 residues in the CDR3. The CDR3 nucleotides read TGCGCCAGCAGCTTGGATGTCCAGACGGGTTACAATGAGCAGTTCTTC. Its translation is CASSLDVQTGYNEQFF.

The V and J genes are TRBV5-1 and TRBJ1-2; D perhaps matches TRBD1 (5 bases). Trimming removed 4 bases from V and 4 bases from J, with 14 bases in between. Germline V CDR1 and CDR2: SGHRS, YFSETQ. CDR3 length: 14 residues. CDR3 in DNA: TGCGCCAGCAGCCAAGGGGACGGATCCTATGGCTACACCTTC. Translating it yields CASSQGDGSYGYTF.

This chain joins TRBV4-2 and TRBJ2-1; 10 nucleotides match TRBD2. With 4 bases clipped from V and 6 bases from J, the junction kept 9 bases outside the gene matches. Germline V gene sequence: CDR1 LGHNA, CDR2 YNFKEQ. CDR3 length equals 16 residues. The CDR3 loop reads CASSRPGTSVSNEQFF. The CDR3 nucleotides are TGTGCCAGCAGCCGCCCGGGGACTAGCGTAAGCAATGAGCAGTTCTTC.

The chain carries TRBV6-2 or TRBV6-3 and TRBJ2-4, with TRBD2 matching over 12 bases. The germline CDR1 and CDR2 sequences are MNHEY and SVGEGT. This CDR3 spans 15 amino acids. The ends lost 5 bases at V and 8 bases at J; junction bases unmatched: 7. CDR3 region: CASSTVTSGRDIQYF. The CDR3 nucleotides are TGTGCCAGCAGTACTGTGACTAGCGGGAGAGACATTCAGTACTTC.

This clonotype has more than one count but fewer than ten. V gene TRBV29-1 combines with J gene TRBJ2-7; possible D gene TRBD1, 5 bases. The ends were cut back, 5 bases at V and 7 bases at J, with 18 bases in the middle. In germline, CDR1 is SQVTM, CDR2 ANQGSEA. This CDR3 contains 13 residues. The CDR3 protein is CSVWGGDYNEQYF. The CDR3 DNA reads TGCAGCGTTTGGGGCGGAGATTACAATGAGCAGTACTTC.

The chain employs TRBV20-1 and TRBJ2-2; unclear D gene. CDR1 is DFQATT, CDR2 SNEGSKA, per germline (reference sequence). The CDR3 contains 13 residues. V shed 4 bases and J shed 4 bases, with 10 bases lying between them. The CDR3 DNA sequence: TGCAGTGCTACCCTAGGGTTCACCGGGGAGCTGTTTTTT. Translating it yields CSATLGFTGELFF.

The chain links TRBV7-2 to TRBJ2-4; D possibly matches TRBD1 or TRBD2 (5 bases each). The J call is in doubt because the DNA end fits TRBJ2-7 better. CDR1 is SGHTA and CDR2 is FQGNSA in the germline V gene. This CDR3 contains 15 residues. The CDR3 is CASSLWGTVSYEQYF. The CDR3 DNA sequence: TGTGCCAGCAGCTTATGGGGGACGGTGTCCTACGAGCAGTACTTC.

The rearrangement uses TRBV5-1 and TRBJ2-7; no clear D gene. V was pared by 2 bases and J by 2 bases, with 11 bases between. There are 14 residues in the CDR3. The V gene's germline CDR1 is SGHRS and CDR2 YFSETQ. The CDR3 region is CASSFSDTAYEQYF. The CDR3 DNA is TGCGCCAGCAGCTTTTCTGACACAGCCTACGAGCAGTACTTC.

This rearrangement joins TRBV12-3 or TRBV12-4 to TRBJ2-1; D gene unclear. The ends were cut back, 3 bases at V and 12 bases at J, with 9 bases in the middle. This CDR3 spans 11 amino acids. In DNA, the CDR3 is TGTGCCAGCAGTTTTGGGGATGGGCAGTTCTTC. Protein: CASSFGDGQFF.

This clonotype has ten or more counts. The V and J genes are TRBV29-1 and TRBJ2-1; D gene ambiguous. This CDR3 is built from 10 residues. Germline V gene data show CDR1 as SQVTM and CDR2 as ANQGSEA. Trimming removed 6 bases at V and 5 bases at J, with 5 bases between. The DNA for the CDR3 is TGCAGCGTCGGTCACAATGAGCAGTTCTTC. The encoded protein is CSVGHNEQFF.

This clonotype has more than one count but fewer than ten. CDR3 region: CASSRDSYQETQYF. The CDR3 nucleotides are TGTGCCAGCAGCCGGGACAGCTACCAAGAGACCCAGTACTTC. The chain has TRBV14 and TRBJ2-5; 7 nucleotides agree with TRBD1. The germline V gene encodes CDR1 SGHDN and CDR2 FVKESK. The CDR3 contains 14 residues. The V gene end was trimmed by 4 bases and the J gene end by 0 bases; junction bases not matched to a gene: 2.

The V gene is TRBV3-1, the J gene TRBJ1-1; tentatively, D is TRBD1 (6 bases). Germline V CDR1 and CDR2: LGHDT, YNNKEL (reference sequence). The V end lost 5 bases, the J end lost 6 bases, and 19 bases lay between the germline ends. There are 15 residues in the CDR3. The CDR3 loop reads CASSAVRGEGAEAFF. Written as DNA, the CDR3 is TGTGCCAGCAGCGCTGTCAGGGGAGAAGGAGCTGAAGCTTTCTTT.

The chain is built from TRBV5-6 and TRBJ2-4, with 10 bases that match TRBD2. The CDR3 loop spans 17 amino acids. Germline CDR1 is SGHDT and CDR2 is YYEEEE. V gave up 4 bases and J gave up 1 base; unmatched junction bases: 8. CDR3 protein: CASSPVLAGEAKNIQYF. The CDR3 DNA sequence: TGTGCCAGCAGCCCAGTCCTAGCGGGAGAGGCCAAAAACATTCAGTACTTC.

This clonotype was recorded at least ten times. V usage is TRBV28 and J usage is TRBJ2-5; D not certain. V was clipped by 3 bases and J by 5 bases, with 10 bases between them. The CDR3 extends over 13 amino acids. The germline V gene has CDR1 MDHEN and CDR2 SYDVKM. The CDR3 nucleotides are TGTGCCAGCAGTTTTGGTGGATCGGAGACCCAGTACTTC. The encoded protein is CASSFGGSETQYF.

This clonotype was picked up a small number of times. V usage is TRBV29-1 and J usage is TRBJ1-2; unclear D gene. The CDR3 runs to 11 residues. V lost 6 bases and J lost 1, with 6 bases in between. Per the germline V gene, CDR1 is SQVTM and CDR2 is ANQGSEA. The CDR3 coding sequence is TGCAGCGTGAGGTTTAACTATGGCTACACCTTC. Protein product: CSVRFNYGYTF.

About this clonotype: At one of its ends the junction is not consistent with the germline gene, which may arise from a read error. The chain combines TRBV6-6 with TRBJ1-5, with 7 bases matching TRBD1. This CDR3 has 13 residues. CDR1 is MNHNY and CDR2 is SVGAGI in the germline V gene (reference sequence). The CDR3 region is CVSAGTANQPQHF. The DNA for the CDR3 is TGTGTCAGCGCCGGGACAGCGAATCAGCCCCAGCATTTT.